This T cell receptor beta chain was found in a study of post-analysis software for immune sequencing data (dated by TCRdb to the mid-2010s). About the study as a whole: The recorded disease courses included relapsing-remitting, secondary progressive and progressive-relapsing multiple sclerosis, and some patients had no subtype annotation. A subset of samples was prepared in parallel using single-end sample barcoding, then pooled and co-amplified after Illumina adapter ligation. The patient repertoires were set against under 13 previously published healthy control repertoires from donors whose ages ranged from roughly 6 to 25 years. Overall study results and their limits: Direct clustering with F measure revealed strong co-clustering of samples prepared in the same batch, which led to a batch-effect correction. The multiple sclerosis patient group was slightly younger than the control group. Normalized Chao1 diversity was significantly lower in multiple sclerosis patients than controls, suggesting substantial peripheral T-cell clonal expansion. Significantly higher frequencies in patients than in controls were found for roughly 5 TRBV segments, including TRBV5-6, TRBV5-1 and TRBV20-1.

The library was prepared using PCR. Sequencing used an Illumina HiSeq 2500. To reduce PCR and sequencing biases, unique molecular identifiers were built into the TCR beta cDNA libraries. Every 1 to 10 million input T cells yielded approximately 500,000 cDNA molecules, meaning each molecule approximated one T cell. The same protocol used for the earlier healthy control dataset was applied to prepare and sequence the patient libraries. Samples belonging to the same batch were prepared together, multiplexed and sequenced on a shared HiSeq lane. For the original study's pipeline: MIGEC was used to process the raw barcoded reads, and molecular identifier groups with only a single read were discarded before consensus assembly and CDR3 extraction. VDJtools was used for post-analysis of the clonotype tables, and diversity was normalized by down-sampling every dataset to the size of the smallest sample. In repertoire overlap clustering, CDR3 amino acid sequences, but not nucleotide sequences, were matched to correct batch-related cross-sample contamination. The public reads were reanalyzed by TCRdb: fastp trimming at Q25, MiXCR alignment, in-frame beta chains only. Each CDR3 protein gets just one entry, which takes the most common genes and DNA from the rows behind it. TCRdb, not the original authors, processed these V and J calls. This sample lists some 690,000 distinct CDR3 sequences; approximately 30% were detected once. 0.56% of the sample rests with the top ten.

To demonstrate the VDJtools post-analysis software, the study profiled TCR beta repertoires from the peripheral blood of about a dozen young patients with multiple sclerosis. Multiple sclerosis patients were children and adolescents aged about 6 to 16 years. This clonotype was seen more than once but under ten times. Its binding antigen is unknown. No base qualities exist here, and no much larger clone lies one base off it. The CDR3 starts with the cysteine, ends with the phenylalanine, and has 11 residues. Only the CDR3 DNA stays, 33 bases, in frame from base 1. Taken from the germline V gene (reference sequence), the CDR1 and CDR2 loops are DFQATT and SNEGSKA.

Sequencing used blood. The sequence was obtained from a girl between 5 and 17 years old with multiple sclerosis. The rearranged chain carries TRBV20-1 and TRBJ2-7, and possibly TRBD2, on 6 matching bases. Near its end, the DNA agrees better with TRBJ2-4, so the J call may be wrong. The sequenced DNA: TGCAGTGCTAGACGGGGGAACATTCAGTACTTC. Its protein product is CSARRGNIQYF.